This T cell receptor (beta chain) was obtained from a study of T cells in women clearing cervical HPV infection. Study-level information: Controls were women whose single incident HPV16 infection cleared within 12 months without precancer or cancer. Blood came at first lesion visit for cases, post-clearance for controls. Regarding the study as a whole: It is unknown whether associations predate infection; no effector/memory or HPV-specific sorting. Richness plus V gene abundances separated cases from controls with AUC about 0.87.

The CDR3 spans 13 residues. The V and J ends lost 6 bases and 1 base, in that order; junction bases with no gene match: 0. CDR1 KGHSH and CDR2 LQKENI come from the germline V gene. Generated by immunoSEQ multiplex PCR, the TCRdb table keeps only in-frame clones and is missing some. This specimen shows about 37,000 clones; the ten leading clones hold 1.4%. Of note for this clone: Antigen specificity is unknown. The read terminates 3 residues before the CDR3 end, so the remaining end is supplied by the germline J gene.

Sequenced material: blood buffy coat. V gene TRBV18 combines with J gene TRBJ2-1; TRBD1 aligns across 7 bases. The clonotype was recovered from a woman aged 18 to 75 with a cervical HPV16 infection that either progressed to CIN3+ or cleared (not recorded which). This CDR3 is CASSGQSYNEQFF. The CDR3 DNA, read in part, is TGTGCCAGCTCGGGACAGTCCTACAATGAG. The variable domain in full, with the rest retrieved from reference TRBV18 and TRBJ2-1, is NAGVMQNPRHLVRRRGQEARLRCSPMKGHSHVYWYRQLPEEGLKFMVYLQKENIIDESGMPKERFSAEFPKEGPSILRIQQVVRGDSAAYFCASSGQSYNEQFFGPGTRLTVL.